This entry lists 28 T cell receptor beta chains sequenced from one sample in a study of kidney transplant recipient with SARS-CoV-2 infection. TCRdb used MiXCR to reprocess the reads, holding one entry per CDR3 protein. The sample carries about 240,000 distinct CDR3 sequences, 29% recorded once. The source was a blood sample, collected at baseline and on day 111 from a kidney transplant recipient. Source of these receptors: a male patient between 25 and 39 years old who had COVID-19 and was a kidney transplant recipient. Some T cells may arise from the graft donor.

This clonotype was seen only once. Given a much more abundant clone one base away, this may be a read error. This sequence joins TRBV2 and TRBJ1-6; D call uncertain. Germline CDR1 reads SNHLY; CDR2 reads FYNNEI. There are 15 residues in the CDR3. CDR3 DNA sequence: TGTGCCAGCCGGAGGTGGAGCTCCTATAATTCACCCCCCCACTTT. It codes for CASRRWSSYNSPPHF. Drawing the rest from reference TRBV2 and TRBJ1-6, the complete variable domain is EPEVTQTPSHQVTQMGQEVILRCVPISNHLYFYWYRQILGQKVEFLVSFYNNEISEKSEIFDDQFSVERPDGSNFTLKIRSTKLEDSAMYFCASRRWSSYNSPPHFGNGTRLTVT.

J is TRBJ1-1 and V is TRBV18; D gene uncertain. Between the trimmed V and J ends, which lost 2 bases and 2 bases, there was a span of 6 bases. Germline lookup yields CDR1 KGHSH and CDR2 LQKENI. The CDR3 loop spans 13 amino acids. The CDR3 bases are TGTGCCAGCTCACCAGACGAAAACACTGAAGCTTTCTTT. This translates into CASSPDENTEAFF.

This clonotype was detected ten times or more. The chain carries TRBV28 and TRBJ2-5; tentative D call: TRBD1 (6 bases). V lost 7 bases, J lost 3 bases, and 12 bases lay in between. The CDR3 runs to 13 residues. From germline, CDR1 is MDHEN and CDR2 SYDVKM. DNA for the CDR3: TGTGCCAGCAATCGACAGGTTAAAGAGACCCAGTACTTC. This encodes CASNRQVKETQYF. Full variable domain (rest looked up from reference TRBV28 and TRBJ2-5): DVKVTQSSRYLVKRTGEKVFLECVQDMDHENMFWYRQDPGLGLRLIYFSYDVKMKEKGDIPEGYSVSREKKERFSLILESASTNQTSMYLCASNRQVKETQYFGPGTRLLVL.

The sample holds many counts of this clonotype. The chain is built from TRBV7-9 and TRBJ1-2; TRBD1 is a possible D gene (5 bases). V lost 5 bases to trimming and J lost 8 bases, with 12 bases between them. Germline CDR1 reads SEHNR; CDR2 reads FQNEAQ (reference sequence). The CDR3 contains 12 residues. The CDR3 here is CASSPVPGGYTF. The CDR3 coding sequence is TGTGCCAGCAGCCCCGTCCCAGGGGGCTACACCTTC.

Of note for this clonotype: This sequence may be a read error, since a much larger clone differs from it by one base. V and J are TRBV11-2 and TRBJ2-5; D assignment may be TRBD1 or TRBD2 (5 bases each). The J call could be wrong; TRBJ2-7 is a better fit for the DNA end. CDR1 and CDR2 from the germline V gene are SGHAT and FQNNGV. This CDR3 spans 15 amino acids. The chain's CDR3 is CASSAASGTHYEQYF. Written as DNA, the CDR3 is TGTGCCAGCAGCGCAGCATCGGGGACCCACTACGAGCAGTACTTC.

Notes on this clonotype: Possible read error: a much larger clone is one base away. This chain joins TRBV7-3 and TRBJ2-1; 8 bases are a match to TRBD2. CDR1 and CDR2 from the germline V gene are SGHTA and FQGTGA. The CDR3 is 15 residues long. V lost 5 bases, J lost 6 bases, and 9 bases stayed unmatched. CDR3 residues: CASSAPAGDSNEQFF. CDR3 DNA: TGTGCCAGCAGCGCACCAGCGGGAGATTCCAATGAGCAGTTCTTC.

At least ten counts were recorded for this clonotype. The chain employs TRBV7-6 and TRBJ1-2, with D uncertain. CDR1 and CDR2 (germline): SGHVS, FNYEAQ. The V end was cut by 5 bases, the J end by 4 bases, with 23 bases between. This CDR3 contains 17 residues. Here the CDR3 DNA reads TGTGCCAGCAGCGAGTCCCATGAATCTCGAAAGACCTATGGCTACACCTTC. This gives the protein CASSESHESRKTYGYTF.

Written as DNA, the CDR3 is TGTGCCAGCAGCGTAGGTGGGAGCACCTACAATGAGCAGTTCTTC. This translates into CASSVGGSTYNEQFF. This chain uses TRBV9 with TRBJ2-1; D might be TRBD2 (5 bases). The CDR3 length is 15 residues. Between the trimmed V and J ends, which lost 0 bases and 2 bases, there was a span of 9 bases. The germline V gene encodes CDR1 SGDLS and CDR2 YYNGEE.

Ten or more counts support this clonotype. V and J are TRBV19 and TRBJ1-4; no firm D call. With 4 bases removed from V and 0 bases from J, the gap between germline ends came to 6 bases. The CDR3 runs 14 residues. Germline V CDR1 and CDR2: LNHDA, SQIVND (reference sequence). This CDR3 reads CASSSGATNEKLFF. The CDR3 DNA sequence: TGTGCCAGTAGTAGCGGAGCAACTAATGAAAAACTGTTTTTT.

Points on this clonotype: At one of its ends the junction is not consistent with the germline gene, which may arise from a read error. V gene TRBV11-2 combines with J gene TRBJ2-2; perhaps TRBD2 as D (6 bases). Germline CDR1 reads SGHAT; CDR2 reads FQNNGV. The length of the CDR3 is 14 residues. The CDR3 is CASSLDRGAGGLFF. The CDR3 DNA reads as TGTGCCAGCAGCTTAGATCGGGGTGCCGGGGGGCTGTTTTTT.

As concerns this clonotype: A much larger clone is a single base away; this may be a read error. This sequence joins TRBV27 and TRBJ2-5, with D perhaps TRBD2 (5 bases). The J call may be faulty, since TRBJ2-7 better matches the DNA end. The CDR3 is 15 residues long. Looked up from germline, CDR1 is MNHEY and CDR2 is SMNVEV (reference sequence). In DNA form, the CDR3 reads TGTGCCAGCAGCTTCTTTGCGGGTAGCTCCTTCGAGCAGTACTTC. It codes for CASSFFAGSSFEQYF.

The DNA for the CDR3 is TGTGCCAGCAGCGAGACAGACGGGGTCGCCTATGGCTACACCTTC. Amino acids: CASSETDGVAYGYTF. J is TRBJ1-2 and V is TRBV9, with a weak D call TRBD1 (5 bases). This CDR3 spans 15 amino acids. The V and J ends lost 3 bases and 4 bases respectively, with 16 bases between them. Germline values: CDR1 SGDLS, CDR2 YYNGEE.

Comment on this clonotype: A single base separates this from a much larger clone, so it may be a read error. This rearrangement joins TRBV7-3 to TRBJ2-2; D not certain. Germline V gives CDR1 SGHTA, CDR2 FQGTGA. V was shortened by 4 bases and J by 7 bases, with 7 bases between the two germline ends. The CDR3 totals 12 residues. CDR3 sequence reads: CASSSERGELFF. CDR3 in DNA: TGTGCCAGCAGCTCCGAACGCGGGGAGCTGTTTTTT.

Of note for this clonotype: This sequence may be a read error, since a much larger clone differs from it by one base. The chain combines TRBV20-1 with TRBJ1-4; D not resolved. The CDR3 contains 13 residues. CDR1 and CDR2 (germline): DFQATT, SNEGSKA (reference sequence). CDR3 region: CNVRIGYNEKLFF. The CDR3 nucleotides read TGCAATGTCCGGATAGGGTACAATGAAAAACTGTTTTTT.

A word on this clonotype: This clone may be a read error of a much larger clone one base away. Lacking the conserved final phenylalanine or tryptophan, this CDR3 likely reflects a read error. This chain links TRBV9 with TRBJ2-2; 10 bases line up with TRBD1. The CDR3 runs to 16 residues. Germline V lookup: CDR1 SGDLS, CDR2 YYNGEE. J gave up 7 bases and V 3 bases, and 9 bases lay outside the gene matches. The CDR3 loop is CASSAVDRGYDGELFI. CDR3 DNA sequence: TGTGCCAGCAGCGCAGTGGACAGGGGGTATGACGGGGAGCTGTTTATT.

The CDR3 spells CASSNLAGLYQETQYF. The CDR3 DNA follows: TGTGCCAGCAGCAACCTAGCGGGCTTGTACCAAGAGACCCAGTACTTC. The rearrangement links TRBV7-2 to TRBJ2-5; 8 bases are a match to TRBD2. CDR3 length: 16 amino acids. Losses at the gene ends were 5 bases for V and 0 bases for J; bases not matched to a gene: 8. The germline V gene has CDR1 SGHTA and CDR2 FQGNSA.

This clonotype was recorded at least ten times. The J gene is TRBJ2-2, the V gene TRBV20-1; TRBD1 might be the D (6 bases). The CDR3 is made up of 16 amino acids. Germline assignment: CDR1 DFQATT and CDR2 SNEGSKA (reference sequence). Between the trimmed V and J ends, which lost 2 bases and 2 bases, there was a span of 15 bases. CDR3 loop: CSARRTGWDNTGELFF. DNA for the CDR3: TGCAGTGCTAGACGTACAGGGTGGGACAACACCGGGGAGCTGTTTTTT.

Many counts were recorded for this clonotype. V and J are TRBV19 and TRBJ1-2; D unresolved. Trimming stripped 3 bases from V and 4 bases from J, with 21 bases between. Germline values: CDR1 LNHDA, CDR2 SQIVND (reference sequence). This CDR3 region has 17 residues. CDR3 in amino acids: CASSMSETNRKTYGYTF. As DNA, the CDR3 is TGTGCCAGTAGTATGAGTGAGACAAATCGAAAGACCTATGGCTACACCTTC.

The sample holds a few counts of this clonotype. For the CDR3, the DNA is TGTGCCAGCGGGGGGACAGGAGCATTCAATCAGCCCCAGCATTTT. This codes for CASGGTGAFNQPQHF. The J gene is TRBJ1-5, the V gene TRBV27, with 8 bases that match TRBD1. Looked up from germline, CDR1 is MNHEY and CDR2 is SMNVEV (reference sequence). The junction had 9 bases not matched to a gene; V was cut back by 8 bases and J by 3 bases. The CDR3 is 15 amino acids.

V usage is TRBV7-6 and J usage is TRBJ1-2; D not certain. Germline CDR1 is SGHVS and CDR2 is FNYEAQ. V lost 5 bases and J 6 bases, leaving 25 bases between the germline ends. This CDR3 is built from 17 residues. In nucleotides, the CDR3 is TGTGCCAGCAGCCGCGATCTTGAATCTCGAAAGACCCATGGCTACACCTTC. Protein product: CASSRDLESRKTHGYTF.

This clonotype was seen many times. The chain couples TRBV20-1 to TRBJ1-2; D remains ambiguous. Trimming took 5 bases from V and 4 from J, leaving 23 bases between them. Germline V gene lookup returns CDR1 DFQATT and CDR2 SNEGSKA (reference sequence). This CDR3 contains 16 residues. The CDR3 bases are TGCAGTGCTGTCACCCGGCTGTTTCGAAAGACCTATGGCTACACCTTC. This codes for CSAVTRLFRKTYGYTF.

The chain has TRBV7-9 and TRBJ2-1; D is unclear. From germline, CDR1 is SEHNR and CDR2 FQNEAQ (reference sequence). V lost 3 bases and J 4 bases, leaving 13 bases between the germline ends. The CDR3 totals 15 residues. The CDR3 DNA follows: TGTGCCAGCAGCTTCTTTTTCCAGGAGTACAATGAGCAGTTCTTC. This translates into CASSFFFQEYNEQFF.

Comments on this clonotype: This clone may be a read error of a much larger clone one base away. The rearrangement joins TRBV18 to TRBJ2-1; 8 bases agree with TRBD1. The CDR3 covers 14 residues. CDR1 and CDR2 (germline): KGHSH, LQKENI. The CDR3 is CASSRRTGYKEQFF. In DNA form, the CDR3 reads TGTGCCAGCTCACGTAGGACAGGGTACAAAGAGCAGTTCTTC. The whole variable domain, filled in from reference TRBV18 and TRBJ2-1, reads NAGVMQNPRHLVRRRGQEARLRCSPMKGHSHVYWYRQLPEEGLKFMVYLQKENIIDESGMPKERFSAEFPKEGPSILRIQQVVRGDSAAYFCASSRRTGYKEQFFGPGTRLTVL.

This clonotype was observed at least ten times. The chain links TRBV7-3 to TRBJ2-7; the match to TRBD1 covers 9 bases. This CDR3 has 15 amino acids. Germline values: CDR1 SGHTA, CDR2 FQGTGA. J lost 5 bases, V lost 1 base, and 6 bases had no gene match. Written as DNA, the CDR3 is TGTGCCAGCAGCTTAAGCGGGACAGGGTACCACGAGCAGTACTTC. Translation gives CASSLSGTGYHEQYF. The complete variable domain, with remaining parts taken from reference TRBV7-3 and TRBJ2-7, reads GAGVSQTPSNKVTEKGKYVELRCDPISGHTALYWYRQSLGQGPEFLIYFQGTGAADDSGLPNDRFFAVRPEGSVSTLKIQRTERGDSAVYLCASSLSGTGYHEQYFGPGTRLTVT.

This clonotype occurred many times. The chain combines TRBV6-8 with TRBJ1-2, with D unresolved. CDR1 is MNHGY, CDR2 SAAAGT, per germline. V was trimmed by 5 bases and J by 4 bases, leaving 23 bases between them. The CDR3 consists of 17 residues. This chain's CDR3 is CASSSVTRSRKTYGYTF. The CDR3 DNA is TGTGCCAGCAGTAGTGTTACACGCTCTAGAAAGACCTATGGCTACACCTTC.

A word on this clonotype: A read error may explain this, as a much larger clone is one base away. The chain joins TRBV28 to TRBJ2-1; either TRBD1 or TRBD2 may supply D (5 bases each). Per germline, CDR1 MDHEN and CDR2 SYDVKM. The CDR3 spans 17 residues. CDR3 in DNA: TGTGCCAACAGTTTATGGGAACCCAGGGACCCCTACAATGAGCAGTTCTTC. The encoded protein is CANSLWEPRDPYNEQFF.

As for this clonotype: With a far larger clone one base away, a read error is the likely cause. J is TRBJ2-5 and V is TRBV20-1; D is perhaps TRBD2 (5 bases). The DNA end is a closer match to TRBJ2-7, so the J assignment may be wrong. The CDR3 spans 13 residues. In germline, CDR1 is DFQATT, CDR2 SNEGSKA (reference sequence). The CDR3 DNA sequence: TGCAGTGCCCGACCGGGGAGCACCTACGAGCAGTACTTC. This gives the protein CSARPGSTYEQYF.

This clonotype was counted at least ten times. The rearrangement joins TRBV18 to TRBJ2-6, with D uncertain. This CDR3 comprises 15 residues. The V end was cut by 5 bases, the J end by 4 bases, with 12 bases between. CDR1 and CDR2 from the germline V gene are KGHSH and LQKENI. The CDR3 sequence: CASSRTASGANVLTF. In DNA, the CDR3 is TGTGCCAGCTCAAGGACGGCCTCGGGGGCCAACGTCCTGACTTTC. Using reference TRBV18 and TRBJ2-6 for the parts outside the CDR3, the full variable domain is NAGVMQNPRHLVRRRGQEARLRCSPMKGHSHVYWYRQLPEEGLKFMVYLQKENIIDESGMPKERFSAEFPKEGPSILRIQQVVRGDSAAYFCASSRTASGANVLTFGAGSRLTVL.